One T cell receptor beta chain is described in this entry. Its antigen is still unknown. No base-level quality is on record; no much larger clone is a single base apart. The data stem from a study of cytomegalovirus exposure and HLA in healthy donors (dated by TCRdb to about 2017). With respect to the entire study: An earlier analysis of about 560 of the donors reported 276 Gb of sequence data and around 100 million unique TCR beta sequences obtained from approximately 180 million T cells. In an earlier analysis of 587 of the donors, high-throughput TCR beta sequencing was used to judge whether each TCR beta V gene segment behaved as functional or pseudogenic. Both class I and class II loci were covered by HLA typing, at four-digit resolution. Five DR-DQ haplotypes were handled as single units for association and clustering, since linkage in the cohort was strong. Along with the roughly 610-subject first cohort, a separate validation cohort of some 130 different subjects was used. The aim of the study was to test whether cataloging public T cell receptors could identify signatures of past pathogen exposure. A later genetic analysis took genome-wide SNP genotypes for about 65% of the 666 donors and used that subset as a discovery cohort. Alongside the repertoire data, information on donor age, sex, ethnicity and CMV serostatus was compiled. To predict cytomegalovirus infection status, the study brought together high-throughput TCR immunosequencing, statistical association of individual TCRs with disease status, and machine learning. The number of typed donors differed by locus: roughly 620-630 for A, B, C, DRB1 and DQB1; 500 to 550 for DQA1; over 600 for DPA1; and some 470 for DPB1. The later analysis used no new phenotypic data to find candidate immune exposures, relying instead on TCR beta sequences and their occurrence across donors. Roughly 300 gigabases of sequencing data and 80 million or so unique TCR sequences were included in an early release covering 500 to 750 HLA-typed donors. All discovery cohort repertoires had been generated on a single sequencing platform. Among 300 to 450 genotyped donors of the cohort, an average of approximately 230,000 unique TCR beta nucleotide sequences were sequenced per donor, roughly a sixth of them non-productive. Of the approximately 370 genotyped donors, 81% were placed in the genetic ancestry cluster associated with self-reported Caucasian donors. A later analysis re-examined previously published TCR beta repertoires from hundreds of donors and added high-resolution HLA genotyping to investigate patterns of TCR occurrence. The T cell repertoires of roughly 660 subjects were profiled by immunosequencing and related to cytomegalovirus serostatus. On the study overall, not on this receptor specifically: Cytomegalovirus status was reported to be diagnosed by the classifier with high specificity and sensitivity in both the original and validation cohorts. At a false discovery rate of 0.05, a later analysis linked 15,000 to 20,000 TCR beta sequences to specific HLA alleles. Correlated functional status among segregating V segments might be attributable to linkage disequilibrium, but an unknown experimental factor could not be ruled out. The presence/absence analyses assumed that sequencing depth was roughly uniform across donors, and that assumption may not be true. Broadly in line with IMGT annotations, most TCR beta V segments showed up in productive rearrangements about 87% or about 30% of the time in an earlier analysis of 450 to 600 of the donors. Most TCR sequences were seen in very few donors, while some public TCRs were found in many individuals. Some IMGT-functional V segments, including TRBV6-2 and TRBV6-3, could not be distinguished by the 87-base-pair reads and were therefore excluded. When HLA alleles, especially DR and DQ, strongly co-occurred, TCR associations were difficult to assign to individual alleles. A cluster of highly shared sequence variants was judged likely to be a technical artifact of the sequencing pipeline. This cohort had only TCR beta chains sequenced, and the lack of alpha or paired-chain data limited which features could be detected. Because counts were too low, approximately 15 rarely observed V segments, including chromosome 9 orphons, were excluded from the earlier analysis of some 590 of the donors. A further reported finding was that TCR beta sequences accurately predicted the HLA-A and HLA-B alleles for most subjects in the first cohort. The study listed 164 TCR beta chains as associated with cytomegalovirus. HLA typing was unavailable for some donors at each locus, so association tests used only the typed subset. Several of the top co-occurrence clusters appeared to be linked to parvovirus B19, influenza, CMV and Epstein-Barr virus, according to a later analysis. According to a later genetic analysis, donors in an Asian-associated ancestry cluster had fewer N-insertions in productive TCRs than the roughly 700-donor mean. Compared with equally common non-associated chains, HLA-associated TCR beta chains in a later analysis were more clonally expanded and had lower generation probabilities. A later analysis found that most CMV-associated TCR beta chains appeared HLA-restricted, with HLA associations seemingly driven largely by CMV exposure. According to a later analysis, TCR association rates differed among HLA loci, with DRB1 alleles showing the most associated TCRs and HLA-C alleles showing the fewest. An association between a missense DCLRE1C variant and V-gene and J-gene trimming of TCR beta chains was found in a later genetic analysis and replicated in an independent cohort. For the cohort, immune exposure information was limited to CMV serostatus. In vitro tests confirmed that three of the cytomegalovirus-associated TCR beta chains recognize cytomegalovirus antigens. The authors suggested that the approach could potentially be extended to other disease states and immunological phenotypes.

Spanning cysteine to phenylalanine, the CDR3 consists of 15 amino acids. Of the read, only the CDR3 DNA is kept; its 45 bases are in frame from base 1. Via the germline V gene, CDR1 is SGHVS and CDR2 FQNEAQ. The V end gives up 5 bases and the J end 2 bases, leaving 7 bases in the junction not matched to a gene. The cohort comprised 670 or so healthy bone marrow donors. All cohort members were sampled while nominally healthy, although unrecorded immune exposures were likely present. The donor tested CMV seronegative and was one of the 352 seronegative cohort members. Every donor gave a peripheral blood sample, and the peripheral blood mononuclear cells from that sample were used for TCR beta sequencing. Genomic DNA was extracted from the blood cell samples with the Qiagen DNeasy Blood Extraction Kit. To prepare the library, the immunoSEQ multiplex PCR assay was applied. For the multiplex PCR, a mixture combining 60 forward primers for TCR Vbeta segments and 13 reverse primers for TCR Jbeta segments was used. The CDR3 region of rearranged TCR beta genes was amplified from genomic DNA with a multiplex PCR assay. Amplified TCR beta libraries were sequenced as 87-base-pair reads on the Illumina HiSeq System. The study's own analysis went as follows. A later analysis tallied roughly 76 million unique TCR beta chains across the 700 or so repertoires, and about 10 million of those chains were shared by two or more donors. Raw reads were error-corrected and collapsed into unique sequences by a nearest-neighbor algorithm in which closely related sequences were merged to remove PCR and sequencing errors. V, D and J gene segments were assigned by aligning CDR3 sequences to IMGT reference sequences. For a sequence to be retained, at least a six-nucleotide match to both a V gene segment and a J gene segment was required. Rearrangements were called productive when the CDR3 lacked stop codons and stayed in frame with V and J; all others were non-productive. Following IMGT convention, CDR3 was defined as the stretch from the second conserved V-encoded cysteine up to the conserved J-encoded phenylalanine. Sequences without an unambiguous match to a single V gene segment were excluded from the earlier analysis of about 600 of the donors. An earlier analysis of 587 of the donors called V segments functional above 56.7% productive rearrangements and segregating when the between-donor standard deviation exceeded 5%. To diagnose cytomegalovirus status from the catalog of TCR beta chain sequences, a statistical classification framework was built. In a later analysis, TCR nucleotide sequences were compared against IMGT/GENE-DB human TR gene sequences so that V and J genes could be assigned. Using the TCRdist pipeline, a later analysis assigned CDR3 sequences along with most-parsimonious VDJ recombination scenarios. In a later analysis, each TCR beta chain was defined by its CDR3 amino acid sequence together with its V-gene family, and reads without a unique V-gene family were excluded. A later analysis removed 600 or so highly shared, low-generation-probability nucleotide sequences to deal with suspected cross-contamination and a sequencing artifact. In a later analysis, a clonal expansion index for each public chain was calculated from normalized within-repertoire ranks of inferred template counts. In a later analysis, generation probabilities were computed with a VDJ recombination model fitted to out-of-frame rearrangements, and the resulting probabilities were checked against IGoR. A later analysis scored TCR-TCR, TCR-HLA and TCR-CMV co-occurrence with hypergeometric tests, applying a repertoire-size bias correction to TCR pairs. False discovery rates were estimated in a later analysis by permuting HLA or CMV assignments 20 times. In a later analysis, co-occurring TCRs were grouped using DBSCAN, and TCRdist sequence similarity was added for clustering within HLA-allele-positive subsets. For co-occurrence clustering, repertoires with fewer than 30,000 or more than 120,000 public chains were excluded, along with four or five repertoires with anomalous nucleotide sharing. Entries here come from immuneACCESS through TCRdb and include only in-frame sequences with V and J called. Some clones fail to appear in such tables; in the studies checked, an unresolved V gene covers under half of the shortfall, and the cause of the remainder is unknown. That table is the source of V, J and clone size, and D and trimming were worked out from the DNA. The sample profile shows about 140,000 clones; about 74% of them were found once. Jointly, the top ten make up 3% to 3.5% of the sample.

The clonotype comes from a man aged 40-49 years in good health and CMV-seronegative. Sequenced sample: PBMCs. The chain is made from TRBV7-8 and TRBJ2-3, with TRBD2 matching 7 junction bases. CDR3 region: CASSVGGGVTDTQYF. The nucleotide sequence is given as TGTGCCAGCAGCGTGGGGGGAGGGGTCACAGATACGCAGTATTTT.